The rows below give T cell receptor beta chains drawn from one sample of a study of T cell responses to AZD1222 COVID-19 vaccine. Assay used: immunoSEQ multiplex PCR; TCRdb lists only in-frame clones, some missing. The sample includes 95,000 to 150,000 clones, 70% to 85% seen only once; the top ten take about a quarter. Sequenced here: peripheral blood, sampled 28 days after the second AZD1222 dose. These receptors were taken from an adult who received the AZD1222 COVID-19 vaccine. CDR3s include the opening cysteine and the closing phenylalanine or tryptophan. A D gene is named only where the DNA matches it firmly. Only some rows state a clone size, as once, few, many or a class for expanded clones.

cdr3_aa cdr3_nt j_call clone_size v_call d_call
CASKDGDSPLHF TGTGCCAGCAAAGACGGGGATTCACCCCTCCACTTT TRBJ1-6 NA TRBV6-5 NA
CASSQQGVVLGEAFF TGTGCCAGCAGTCAGCAGGGAGTAGTACTAGGTGAAGCTTTCTTT TRBJ1-1 NA TRBV6-5 NA
CASTHGGDRDSPLHF TGTGCCAGCACCCACGGGGGGGACAGGGATTCACCCCTCCACTTT TRBJ1-6 NA TRBV11-2 TRBD1
CASSRGLTGNYEQYF TGCGCCAGCAGCCGAGGCTTGACAGGGAACTACGAGCAGTACTTC TRBJ2-7 NA TRBV4-1 TRBD1
CASSPQGSGRGTEAFF TGTGCCAGCAGCCCCCAAGGGTCTGGGAGAGGCACTGAAGCTTTCTTT TRBJ1-1 NA TRBV7-3 NA
CASSEITRWETQYF TGTGCCAGCAGTGAGATTACTCGTTGGGAGACCCAGTACTTC TRBJ2-5 NA TRBV2 NA
CASSSEPLFYGYTF TGCGCCAGCAGCTCAGAGCCGCTCTTCTATGGCTACACCTTC TRBJ1-2 NA TRBV10-2 NA
CASRARPGVTEAFF TGTGCCAGCAGGGCAAGACCAGGGGTCACTGAAGCTTTCTTT TRBJ1-1 NA TRBV7-3 NA
CATGNRDRGVGNTGELFF TGTGCCACCGGCAACCGGGACAGGGGAGTAGGCAACACCGGGGAGCTGTTTTTT TRBJ2-2 NA TRBV24-1 TRBD1
CASSPLTDTEAFF TGTGCCAGCAGCCCGTTGACAGACACTGAAGCTTTCTTT TRBJ1-1 NA TRBV14 NA
CASSLTGGGFNYGYTF TGTGCCAGCAGCTTAACCGGGGGCGGATTTAACTATGGCTACACCTTC TRBJ1-2 few TRBV7-9 NA
CASSEEGAGGYTF TGTGCCAGCAGTGAAGAAGGGGCTGGTGGCTACACCTTC TRBJ1-2 NA TRBV2 NA
CASSLTGRGILNTEAFF TGTGCCAGCAGTTTAACGGGCCGGGGGATTTTGAACACTGAAGCTTTCTTT TRBJ1-1 NA TRBV28 NA
CSVWTYSSSGANVLTF TGCAGCGTCTGGACGTATTCAAGCTCTGGGGCCAACGTCCTGACTTTC TRBJ2-6 NA TRBV29-1 NA